Reported below is one T cell receptor beta chain. Its antigen target is currently unknown. Base qualities are not recorded, but no much larger clone differs from it by a single base. Per the germline V gene (reference sequence), LNHDA is the CDR1 and SQIVND is the CDR2. The CDR3 sequence holds 14 residues, the cysteine and phenylalanine included. Only the CDR3 part of the read is kept: 42 bases, read in frame from the first base. V drops 0 bases and J drops 3 bases, leaving 8 bases in between. The data derive from a study of CD8 T cells in Susac syndrome (dated by TCRdb to the late 2010s). About the investigation overall: Repertoire sequencing was used to test whether CD8+ T cell activation and differentiation in Susac syndrome was antigen driven. Clonality of the CD8+ T cell repertoire was compared between more than 10 healthy donors, 14 Susac syndrome patients and some 15 multiple sclerosis patients.

High-throughput TCR beta sequencing profiled peripheral blood CD8+ and CD4+ T cells from healthy donors, Susac syndrome patients and multiple sclerosis patients. Treatment-naive patients with stable or active relapsing-remitting disease fulfilling revised McDonald criteria were used as multiple sclerosis controls. Bulk CD8+ and CD4+ T cells were purified by magnetic negative isolation, whereas CD8+ TEMRA cells were enriched by FACS. Blood was drawn into EDTA tubes, processed within 24 hours, and PBMCs were isolated by density gradient centrifugation. PBMCs intended for TCR sequencing were cryopreserved in liquid nitrogen and were subsequently thawed in a 37 degrees C water bath. The sorted or isolated CD4+, CD8+ and CD8+ TEMRA cells had a purity of 90% or higher. RNA was extracted using the RNeasy kit, and roughly 0.5 to 1 ug of the RNA was reverse transcribed with random hexamers. The immunoSEQ multiplex PCR assay, covering 54 Vbeta and 13 Jbeta segments, was used to amplify TCR beta CDR3 regions. Bias from PCR amplification was corrected by using a synthetic template baseline for primer optimization and for computational correction. The study's processing was this. Reads were annotated to V, D and J genes per IMGT and analyzed with immunoSEQ Analyzer, keeping only productive sequences. To calculate clonality, Shannon entropy was normalized by log2 of the number of productive unique sequences and then subtracted from one. For each patient and control, public and private clones were evaluated among the 100 most prevalent clones. Clones were defined as Susac-specific when absent from the healthy and MS cohorts, from 1,000 to 1,100 published viral clones and from other ImmuneACCESS disease sequences. TCRdb took the public reads, trimmed them with fastp at Q25, ran MiXCR for clone calling and kept in-frame beta chains. Each entry merges the rows of one CDR3 protein and shows their most common DNA and genes. The V and J calls come from TCRdb's annotation, not from the publication. This sample holds about 150,000 distinct CDR3 sequences; just under 97% were observed only once. The leading ten clones occupy approximately 0.15% of the sample.

Broader findings and caveats from the paper: The study acknowledged that relatively few individuals were included in the TCR sequencing and HLA analysis.

The sequence came from a human donor with multiple sclerosis. The rearrangement combines TRBV19 with TRBJ1-1; too little of a D gene remains to name it. The specimen sequenced was CD8+ T cells from PBMCs. The CDR3 corresponds to CASSIDGAYTEAFF. The DNA sequence follows: TGTGCCAGTAGTATAGATGGCGCTTACACTGAAGCTTTCTTT.